This T cell receptor (beta chain) was captured in a study of T-cell reconstitution after alpha-beta-depleted transplantation in children. In germline, CDR1 is SQVTM, CDR2 ANQGSEA. The germline V and J ends were trimmed by 8 bases and 4 bases, with 11 bases remaining between them. This CDR3 spans 11 amino acids. This clonotype was seen many times. Unique molecular identifiers were incorporated into the prepared TCRbeta library. TCRdb reanalysed the PCR reads using MiXCR and keeps one entry per CDR3 protein. The sample lists nearly 400,000 distinct CDR3 sequences, around 21% occurring once. This material consisted of PBMCs from the stem cell graft donor, taken from the stem cell graft. The chain links TRBV29-1 to TRBJ1-2, with D uncertain. The source is a human donor who donated a stem cell graft to a child with acute myeloid leukemia. CDR3 coding DNA: TGCAGCTGCGCGGCCCTCTATGGCTACACCTTC. Encoded protein: CSCAALYGYTF. Drawing the rest from reference TRBV29-1 and TRBJ1-2, the complete variable domain is SAVISQKPSRDICQRGTSLTIQCQVDSQVTMMFWYRQQPGQSLTLIATANQGSEATYESGFVIDKFPISRPNLTFSTLTVSNMSPEDSSIYLCSCAALYGYTFGSGTRLTVV.